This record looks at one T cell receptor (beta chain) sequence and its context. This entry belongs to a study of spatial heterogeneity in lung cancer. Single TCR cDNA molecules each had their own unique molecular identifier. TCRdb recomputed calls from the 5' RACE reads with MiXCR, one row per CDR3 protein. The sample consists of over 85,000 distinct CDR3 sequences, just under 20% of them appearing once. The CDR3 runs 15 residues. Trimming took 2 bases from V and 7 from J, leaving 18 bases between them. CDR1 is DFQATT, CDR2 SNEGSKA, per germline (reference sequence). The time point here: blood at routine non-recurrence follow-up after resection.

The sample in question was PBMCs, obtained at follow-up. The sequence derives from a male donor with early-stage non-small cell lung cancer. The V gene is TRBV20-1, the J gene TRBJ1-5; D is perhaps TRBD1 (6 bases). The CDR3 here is CSARPQGSARQPQHF. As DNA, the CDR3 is TGCAGTGCTAGACCTCAGGGGAGCGCCAGACAGCCCCAGCATTTT.